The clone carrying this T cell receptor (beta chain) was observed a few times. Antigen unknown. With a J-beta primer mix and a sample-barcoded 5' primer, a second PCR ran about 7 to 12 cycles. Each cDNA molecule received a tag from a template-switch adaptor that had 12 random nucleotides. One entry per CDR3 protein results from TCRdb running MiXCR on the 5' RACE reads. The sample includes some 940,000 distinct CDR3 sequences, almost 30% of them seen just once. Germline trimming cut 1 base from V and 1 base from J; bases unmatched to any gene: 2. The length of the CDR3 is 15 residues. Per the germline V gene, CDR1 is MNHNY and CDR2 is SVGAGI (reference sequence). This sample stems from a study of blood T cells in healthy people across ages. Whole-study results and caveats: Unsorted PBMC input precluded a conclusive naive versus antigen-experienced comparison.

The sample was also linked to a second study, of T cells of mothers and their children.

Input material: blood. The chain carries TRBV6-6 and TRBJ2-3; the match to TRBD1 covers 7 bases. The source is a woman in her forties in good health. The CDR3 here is CASSYFGTGTDTQYF. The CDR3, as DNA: TGTGCCAGCAGTTACTTTGGGACAGGCACAGATACGCAGTATTTT.